This TCR beta chain was recorded in a study of T-cell reconstitution after alpha-beta-depleted transplantation in children. This clonotype occurred many times. Preparing the TCRbeta library involved the use of unique molecular identifiers. One entry per CDR3 protein results from TCRdb running MiXCR on the PCR reads. The sample carries about 230,000 distinct CDR3 sequences, 9% to 10% recorded once. In germline, CDR1 is ENHRY, CDR2 SYGVKD. The CDR3 is 15 amino acids. V lost 3 bases and J lost 5, with 16 bases in between. The source is a human donor who donated a stem cell graft to a child with SCID. Sequencing used PBMCs from the stem cell graft donor, obtained from the stem cell graft. The rearrangement links TRBV10-3 to TRBJ2-5, with D hard to call. CDR3 DNA: TGTGCCATCAGTGAAAACCCGAACATGGTCGAGACCCAGTACTTC. It yields the protein CAISENPNMVETQYF.